The rows below give T cell receptor beta chains drawn from one sample of a study of blood T cell repertoires in COVID-19. The protocol was immunoSEQ multiplex PCR, while the TCRdb copy is restricted to in-frame clones and leaves out a portion. The sample carries approximately 240,000 clones, around four fifths recorded once. The sequenced material came from peripheral blood. Every receptor here comes from a woman aged 40 to 50 with active or convalescent COVID-19. CDR3s include the opening cysteine and the closing phenylalanine or tryptophan. The order of the fields is V gene, D gene, J gene, clone size, CDR3 DNA, CDR3 protein. The D gene is left open where the match is weak. Clone sizes are given selectively: once, few, many, or a class where the clone is expanded.

V: TRBV5-1
D: TRBD1
J: TRBJ1-1
size: -
DNA: TGCGCCAGCAGCCCGTTGACAGGGGGTAACACTGAAGCTTTCTTT
CDR3: CASSPLTGGNTEAFF

V: TRBV6-5
D: -
J: TRBJ1-2
size: -
DNA: TGTGCCAGCACTTCAACACGGACGGCTAGGGGTGGCTACACCTTC
CDR3: CASTSTRTARGGYTF

V: TRBV18
D: -
J: TRBJ1-2
size: -
DNA: TGTGCCAGCTCACCACCCGAACTATCAAACTATGGCTACACCTTC
CDR3: CASSPPELSNYGYTF

V: TRBV19
D: -
J: TRBJ1-5
size: -
DNA: TGTGCCAGTAGTGCCGGGACACTAAACTCCAATCAGCCCCAGCATTTT
CDR3: CASSAGTLNSNQPQHF

V: TRBV6-5
D: -
J: TRBJ2-1
size: -
DNA: TGTGCCAGCAGTCGCATCCCGAGCTCCTACAATGAGCAGTTCTTC
CDR3: CASSRIPSSYNEQFF

V: TRBV28
D: TRBD1
J: TRBJ1-2
size: -
DNA: TGTGCCAGCAGGCCCAATAGGGGGCCCTATGGCTACACCTTC
CDR3: CASRPNRGPYGYTF

V: TRBV10-3
D: TRBD1
J: TRBJ1-5
size: -
DNA: TGTGCCATCAGTGTACAGGGGGCAGGTCAGCCCCAGCATTTT
CDR3: CAISVQGAGQPQHF

V: TRBV4-1
D: -
J: TRBJ1-2
size: -
DNA: TGCGCCAGCAGCCAAGAAGGGTCCGGGAGGATCTATGGCTACACCTTC
CDR3: CASSQEGSGRIYGYTF

V: TRBV5-1
D: -
J: TRBJ2-2
size: -
DNA: TGCGCCAGCAGCGCGGACACGAACACCGGGGAGCTGTTTTTT
CDR3: CASSADTNTGELFF

V: TRBV5-1
D: -
J: TRBJ1-5
size: -
DNA: TGCGCCAGCAGCTCCCGGGCCCTCCCCGGGGAGCAGCCCCAGCATTTT
CDR3: CASSSRALPGEQPQHF

V: TRBV9
D: -
J: TRBJ1-1
size: -
DNA: TGTGCCAGCAGCGGTGGCGGGGGGAACCCATTTGAAGCTTTCTTT
CDR3: CASSGGGGNPFEAFF

V: TRBV11-2
D: -
J: TRBJ2-3
size: -
DNA: TGTGCCAGCAGCTTAGACGGGGGAAGCACAGATACGCAGTATTTT
CDR3: CASSLDGGSTDTQYF

V: TRBV5-5
D: TRBD1
J: TRBJ1-1
size: -
DNA: TGTGCCAGCAAAAATCGACAGGGGAAGAACACTGAAGCTTTCTTT
CDR3: CASKNRQGKNTEAFF

V: TRBV12-3/TRBV12-4
D: -
J: TRBJ1-5
size: -
DNA: TGTGCCAGCAGTGGACTAGATCAGCCCCAGCATTTT
CDR3: CASSGLDQPQHF

V: TRBV28
D: -
J: TRBJ1-4
size: -
DNA: TGTGCCAGCAGTTTAACCCAGGATAATGAAAAACTGTTTTTT
CDR3: CASSLTQDNEKLFF

V: TRBV6-5
D: -
J: TRBJ1-1
size: -
DNA: TGTGCCAGCAGACCACACGTGAACACTGAAGCTTTCTTT
CDR3: CASRPHVNTEAFF

V: TRBV5-1
D: TRBD2
J: TRBJ2-5
size: -
DNA: TGCGCCAGCACTTATGGGGTATCTAGCGGGGCCCAAGAGACCCAGTACTTC
CDR3: CASTYGVSSGAQETQYF

V: TRBV10-3
D: -
J: TRBJ1-2
size: -
DNA: TGTGCCATCACCTCAGGGGCCGACTATGGCTACACCTTC
CDR3: CAITSGADYGYTF

V: TRBV29-1
D: TRBD1
J: TRBJ1-1
size: -
DNA: TGCAGCGTTCACAGGGGAGAGTATACTGAAGCTTTCTTT
CDR3: CSVHRGEYTEAFF

V: TRBV5-4
D: TRBD1
J: TRBJ1-2
size: few
DNA: TGTGCCAGCAGCCCGCGGGACAGGAAAAACTATGGCTACACCTTC
CDR3: CASSPRDRKNYGYTF

V: TRBV19
D: TRBD1
J: TRBJ1-6
size: -
DNA: TGTGCCAGTAGTGTCGGGACAGGGGGCGCCCATAATTCACCCCTCCACTTT
CDR3: CASSVGTGGAHNSPLHF

V: TRBV6-2/TRBV6-3
D: TRBD1
J: TRBJ2-3
size: -
DNA: TGTGCCAGCAGTTTGGTACAGGGGTTAACAGATACGCAGTATTTT
CDR3: CASSLVQGLTDTQYF

V: TRBV12-3/TRBV12-4
D: -
J: TRBJ1-2
size: -
DNA: TGTGCCAGCAGTTTATTGGGCTACTATGGCTACACCTTC
CDR3: CASSLLGYYGYTF

V: TRBV5-1
D: -
J: TRBJ1-4
size: -
DNA: TGCGCCAGCAGCACCGACAGTTGGGGGAGGGAAAAACTGTTTTTT
CDR3: CASSTDSWGREKLFF

V: TRBV5-1
D: TRBD2
J: TRBJ2-5
size: -
DNA: TGCGCCAGCAGCTCCCGACTAGCGGGGGGGCGGGGGCAAGAGACCCAGTACTTC
CDR3: CASSSRLAGGRGQETQYF

V: TRBV6-4
D: -
J: TRBJ2-3
size: -
DNA: TGTGCCAGCAGTGAAGGAGAAGACACAGATACGCAGTATTTT
CDR3: CASSEGEDTDTQYF

V: TRBV9
D: -
J: TRBJ1-2
size: once
DNA: TGTGCCAGCAGCGTATCTCCGGGAAACTATGGCTACACCTTC
CDR3: CASSVSPGNYGYTF

V: TRBV2
D: TRBD2
J: TRBJ2-1
size: -
DNA: TGTGCCAGCAGTACGGGACTAGCCTACAATGAGCAGTTCTTC
CDR3: CASSTGLAYNEQFF

V: TRBV7-2
D: -
J: TRBJ1-4
size: -
DNA: TGTGCCAGCAGCTTATCCCCGATTAGGGGTACTAATGAAAAACTGTTTTTT
CDR3: CASSLSPIRGTNEKLFF

V: TRBV5-1
D: -
J: TRBJ2-2
size: once
DNA: TGCGCCAGCAGCTTGGGCGGGGCGGCGAACACCGGGGAGCTGTTTTTT
CDR3: CASSLGGAANTGELFF

V: TRBV6-2/TRBV6-3
D: -
J: TRBJ1-3
size: -
DNA: TGTGCCAGCAGTCCCCTCATGACAAGGGGAAACACCATATATTTT
CDR3: CASSPLMTRGNTIYF

V: TRBV11-2
D: TRBD2
J: TRBJ2-7
size: -
DNA: TGTGCCAGCACCAAAGGGAGGGAAAACGAGCAGTACTTC
CDR3: CASTKGRENEQYF

V: TRBV5-1
D: TRBD2
J: TRBJ2-5
size: -
DNA: TGCGCCAGCAGGGATGGTTACGGGGGGGTTTTGAAAGAGACCCAGTACTTC
CDR3: CASRDGYGGVLKETQYF

V: TRBV6-6
D: -
J: TRBJ2-7
size: -
DNA: TGTGCCAGCAGTAGCCGGGTTCAGGGAATTAGGTACGAGCAGTACTTC
CDR3: CASSSRVQGIRYEQYF

V: TRBV7-3
D: TRBD1
J: TRBJ1-6
size: -
DNA: TGTGCCAGCAGTCGGACAGGGGGATCCTATAATTCACCCCTCCACTTT
CDR3: CASSRTGGSYNSPLHF

V: TRBV6-1
D: -
J: TRBJ2-2
size: -
DNA: TGTGCCAGCAGTGAACTCAACACCGGGGAGCTGTTTTTT
CDR3: CASSELNTGELFF

V: TRBV12-3/TRBV12-4
D: -
J: TRBJ2-1
size: -
DNA: TGTGCCAGCAGTTTAAATAGGCGGAATGAGCAGTTCTTC
CDR3: CASSLNRRNEQFF

V: TRBV15
D: -
J: TRBJ2-3
size: -
DNA: TGTGCCACCAGCAGAGATCAGCGGGGCACAGATACGCAGTATTTT
CDR3: CATSRDQRGTDTQYF

V: TRBV7-9
D: -
J: TRBJ1-1
size: -
DNA: TGTGCCAGCAGCCCGACCTCGGGATACTGGAACACTGAAGCTTTCTTT
CDR3: CASSPTSGYWNTEAFF

V: TRBV5-1
D: TRBD1
J: TRBJ1-6
size: -
DNA: TGCGCCAGCAGCTTGGGGACAGGGAATTCACCCCTCCACTTT
CDR3: CASSLGTGNSPLHF

V: TRBV28
D: -
J: TRBJ2-7
size: -
DNA: TGTGCCAGCAGTACAGGAAAACCCTACGAGCAGTACTTC
CDR3: CASSTGKPYEQYF

V: TRBV11-2
D: -
J: TRBJ1-4
size: -
DNA: TGTGCCAGCAGTTCAAAAGGGGCAGGGAGGATATCAGGTGAAAAACTGTTTTTT
CDR3: CASSSKGAGRISGEKLFF

V: TRBV5-4
D: TRBD2
J: TRBJ2-7
size: -
DNA: TGTGCCAGCAGCTTGGGGGAGGGTAACGAGCAGTACTTC
CDR3: CASSLGEGNEQYF

V: TRBV7-8
D: TRBD2
J: TRBJ2-3
size: -
DNA: TGTGCCAGCAGGACACAACTAGCGGGGGACACAGATACGCAGTATTTT
CDR3: CASRTQLAGDTDTQYF

V: TRBV4-1
D: TRBD1
J: TRBJ1-2
size: -
DNA: TGCGCCAGCAGCTACAGGGGTGACTATGGCTACACCTTC
CDR3: CASSYRGDYGYTF

V: TRBV13
D: TRBD1
J: TRBJ1-1
size: -
DNA: TGTGCCAGCAGTTTAGGGACAGGGCCGGGGACTGAAGCTTTCTTT
CDR3: CASSLGTGPGTEAFF

V: TRBV28
D: TRBD2
J: TRBJ2-5
size: -
DNA: TGTGCCAGCAGCCCAGGCGGGGGTCGTCGGGAGACCCAGTACTTC
CDR3: CASSPGGGRRETQYF

V: TRBV2
D: TRBD1
J: TRBJ1-4
size: -
DNA: TGTGCCAGCATCCCGGGACAGGGTGGGGAAAAACTGTTTTTT
CDR3: CASIPGQGGEKLFF

V: TRBV6-5
D: -
J: TRBJ1-6
size: -
DNA: TGTGCCAGCAGTACCACCGGGAATTCACCCCTCCACTTT
CDR3: CASSTTGNSPLHF

V: TRBV28
D: -
J: TRBJ1-3
size: -
DNA: TGTGCCAGCAGTTTACACATCCTCGGGGTAGCTGGAAACACCATATATTTT
CDR3: CASSLHILGVAGNTIYF

V: TRBV7-6
D: -
J: TRBJ2-5
size: -
DNA: TGTGCCAGCAGCTTAGATGGTAGCGACCAAGAGACCCAGTACTTC
CDR3: CASSLDGSDQETQYF

V: TRBV2
D: -
J: TRBJ1-4
size: -
DNA: TGTGCCGCCCGGGGGGAAAAACTGTTTTTT
CDR3: CAARGEKLFF

V: TRBV2
D: -
J: TRBJ2-7
size: -
DNA: TGTGCCAGCTCCCGAATGGTAGTTAGCGAGCAGTACTTC
CDR3: CASSRMVVSEQYF

V: TRBV30
D: -
J: TRBJ2-1
size: few
DNA: TGTGCCTGGAGTGTACTAGGACTGTTAGATGAGCAGTTCTTC
CDR3: CAWSVLGLLDEQFF